The entry below gives a single T cell receptor beta chain sequence along with its context. Its target is not known. The data stem from a study of cytomegalovirus exposure and HLA in healthy donors. Looked up from germline, CDR1 is GTSNPN and CDR2 is SVGIG (reference sequence). The CDR3 runs to 18 residues. Findings of the study overall: Accounts indicate the classifier identified cytomegalovirus status with strong specificity and sensitivity.

Both 60 Vbeta primers and 13 Jbeta primers went into the PCR. Clones were read by immunoSEQ multiplex PCR, and TCRdb kept only the in-frame ones, dropping some. The sample consists of 90,000 to 150,000 clones, around two thirds of them appearing once. The sequencing sample was made of PBMCs. This rearrangement joins TRBV30 to TRBJ2-5; 8 bases are shared with TRBD2. The closer fit of TRBJ2-7 to the DNA end suggests the J call may be wrong. The clonotype originates from a human donor in good health. CDR3 amino acids: CAWSGGGGPHLGSYEQYF. CDR3 DNA: TGTGCCTGGAGTGGGGGCGGGGGGCCCCATTTGGGTTCCTACGAGCAGTACTTC.